The clone carrying this TCR beta chain turned up a few times. Antigen unknown. This entry belongs to a study of cytomegalovirus exposure and HLA in healthy donors. Overall study: Earlier, 110 million or so unique TCR beta sequences were recovered from around 180 million T cells by an analysis. Study observations and caveats: Using a false discovery rate of 0.05, a later analysis showed that fewer than 20,000 TCR beta sequences were associated with HLA alleles.

The germline V gene encodes CDR1 MNHNS and CDR2 SASEGT. The CDR3 has 15 amino acids. V shed 3 bases, J shed 2 bases, and the junction held 3 bases outside the gene matches. PCR employed 60 Vbeta and 13 Jbeta primers. Assay: immunoSEQ multiplex PCR; the TCRdb copy retains only in-frame clones and omits some. The table shows around 96,000 clones, with roughly three fifths occurring only once. Sequences were obtained from PBMCs. The TCR was taken from a man between 60 and 70 years old in good health and CMV-seronegative. The V call is TRBV6-1, the J call TRBJ2-2, with 7 bases fitting TRBD1. The CDR3 reads CASSEGTVNTGELFF. The CDR3, as DNA: TGTGCCAGCAGTGAGGGGACAGTAAACACCGGGGAGCTGTTTTTT.